Sequencing of this TCR beta chain was carried out in a study of blood T cell repertoires in COVID-19 (TCRdb year 2020). Describing the broader study: The collaborator samples originated in the United States, Italy and Spain and spanned the acute and convalescent phases of COVID-19. Samples were obtained from the ongoing ImmuneRACE study (first 160 participants) and from 1,254 subjects provided by 6 global collaborators. Nearly every sample came with metadata listing a de-identified subject ID, COVID-19 status, age in years and sex. HLA class I and class II types, where available, came from metadata supplied by the sample provider rather than from assay-based typing. The material from the prospective study consisted of cDNA or gDNA derived from T cells, B-cell-depleted T cells, or PBMCs. A freely available public database, intended as a resource for researchers studying the immune response to SARS-CoV-2, is where the repertoires were released. The dataset comprised deeply sampled blood TCRbeta repertoires from subjects exposed to, actively infected with, or recovered from COVID-19. The research as a whole found: Clinical and demographic metadata were provided uncurated, with the amount varying by source and participant.

The immunoSEQ Assay, a bias-controlled multiplex PCR, was used to amplify TCRbeta CDR3 regions from genomic DNA. Per the source publication's procedure: The number of nucleated cells in each sample was estimated from the amplification of reference gene primers within the assay. To quantify the absolute abundance of each unique TCRbeta CDR3 rearrangement, sequence reads were collapsed and filtered. For each sample, productive Simpson clonality was calculated by taking the square root of Simpson's diversity index across productive rearrangements. TCRdb limited this immuneACCESS table to in-frame rearrangements with V and J called. A share of clones is missing; checked studies link under half to unresolved V genes, and the rest is unexplained. D and trimming come from the DNA, and the V and J calls and clone size come from that table. Within this sample are under 250,000 clones, with approximately 82% of them counted one time only. The ten top clones hold around 7.9% of the sample.

On this clone: Its antigen specificity is not known. No base quality information exists; no much larger clone differs at one position.

As encoded in the germline V gene (reference sequence), CDR1 is LNHDA while CDR2 is SQIVND. The CDR3 sequence holds 15 residues, the cysteine and phenylalanine included. Only the CDR3 portion is preserved as DNA: 45 bases, with reading frame beginning at the first base. V and J lose 3 bases and 6 bases, and a span of 17 bases separates them. Whole blood was collected in K2EDTA tubes by collaborating institutions according to the institutions' own protocols. For TCRbeta analysis, collaborators shipped samples in one of three forms: frozen whole blood, isolated PBMCs, or DNA extracted from either of those sample types.

What was sequenced was peripheral blood. The clonotype was recovered from a man aged 35 to 55 with active or convalescent COVID-19. Recombination connected TRBV19 to TRBJ1-2, with the D gene call left open. The DNA sequence reads TGTGCCAGTAGTATTACCCCGGGTAAAGTAAATGGCTACACCTTC. This yields the protein CASSITPGKVNGYTF.